What follows are 29 T cell receptor beta chains derived from one specimen sequenced in a study of CD8+ T cells in alopecia areata. Treatment reported: oral pan-JAK inhibitor, 5-10 mg twice daily. RNA extraction and reverse transcription yielded cDNA as sequencing template. The table came from immunoSEQ multiplex PCR; TCRdb's copy has only in-frame clones and leaves some out. The profile shows over 150,000 clones, 58% of them singletons. The starting material was CD4+ T cells sorted from blood, obtained at week 24, from a patient treated with tofacitinib. The receptors derive from a human donor with alopecia areata.

The table lists this clone with a few counts. The V and J genes are TRBV28 and TRBJ1-4; maybe TRBD1 (5 bases). Germline lookup yields CDR1 MDHEN and CDR2 SYDVKM. This CDR3 contains 13 residues. Between the trimmed V and J ends, which lost 8 bases and 3 bases, there was a span of 10 bases. CDR3 in amino acids: CASAGSSNEKLFF. The CDR3, as DNA: TGTGCCAGCGCAGGGTCGTCTAATGAAAAACTGTTTTTT.

This chain joins TRBV5-6 and TRBJ2-7; 8 positions agree with TRBD1. This CDR3 spans 15 amino acids. The V gene end was trimmed by 3 bases and the J gene end by 0 bases; junction bases not matched to a gene: 5. The V gene's germline CDR1 is SGHDT and CDR2 YYEEEE. The CDR3 sequence is CASSYGTGSSYEQYF. Written as DNA, the CDR3 is TGTGCCAGCAGCTACGGGACAGGAAGCTCCTACGAGCAGTACTTC.

J is TRBJ2-3 and V is TRBV30; 10 positions match TRBD2. The CDR3 spans 12 residues. J gave up 10 bases and V 5 bases, and 6 bases lay outside the gene matches. Germline V lookup: CDR1 GTSNPN, CDR2 SVGIG (reference sequence). CDR3 sequence reads: CAWGTSGASQYF. CDR3 nucleotide sequence: TGTGCCTGGGGTACTAGCGGGGCTTCGCAGTATTTT. The full variable domain, in which reference TRBV30 and TRBJ2-3 provide the parts outside the CDR3, is SQTIHQWPATLVQPVGSPLSLECTVEGTSNPNLYWYRQAAGRGLQLLFYSVGIGQISSEVPQNLSASRPQDRQFILSSKKLLLSDSGFYLCAWGTSGASQYFGPGTRLTVL.

The chain links TRBV13 to TRBJ2-5; the D gene is possibly TRBD2 (6 bases). Germline loops: CDR1 PRHDT, CDR2 FYEKMQ (reference sequence). This CDR3 comprises 14 residues. Trimming removed 5 bases at V and 4 bases at J, with 14 bases between. CDR3 DNA: TGTGCCAGCAGCCGGGGAGGAGGGCCAGAGACCCAGTACTTC. Amino acids: CASSRGGGPETQYF. Full variable domain (remainder filled in from reference TRBV13 and TRBJ2-5): AAGVIQSPRHLIKEKRETATLKCYPIPRHDTVYWYQQGPGQDPQFLISFYEKMQSDKGSIPDRFSAQQFSDYHSELNMSSLELGDSALYFCASSRGGGPETQYFGPGTRLLVL.

The chain links TRBV5-4 to TRBJ2-5, with D perhaps matching TRBD2 (6 bases). Germline loops: CDR1 SGHNT, CDR2 YYREEE (reference sequence). The CDR3 length is 15 residues. The V gene lost 1 base and the J gene lost 5 bases, with 15 bases spanning the gap. The CDR3 protein is CASSLLARGDETQYF. As DNA, the CDR3 is TGTGCCAGCAGCTTGCTAGCGAGGGGAGATGAGACCCAGTACTTC.

The chain combines TRBV5-1 with TRBJ2-7; 7 nucleotides agree with TRBD1. The CDR3 spans 14 residues. Germline V CDR1 and CDR2: SGHRS, YFSETQ. V lost 0 bases and J lost 4; bases outside the gene matches: 4. For the CDR3, the DNA is TGCGCCAGCAGCTTGGAACCAGGGGGTTACGAGCAGTACTTC. Its translation is CASSLEPGGYEQYF.

This chain joins TRBV27 and TRBJ1-1, with D possibly matching TRBD1 (6 bases). CDR3 size: 15 residues. From germline, CDR1 is MNHEY and CDR2 SMNVEV (reference sequence). Deletions cut 6 bases from V and 4 bases from J, with 18 bases between. The CDR3 protein is CASRLSFGGATEAFF. The CDR3 nucleotides are TGTGCCAGCAGACTATCCTTTGGGGGGGCCACTGAAGCTTTCTTT.

This clone turned up a few times. The sample has other DNA sequences that encode this CDR3 too. The chain uses TRBV9 and TRBJ2-5, with 7 bases fitting TRBD1. The germline V gene has CDR1 SGDLS and CDR2 YYNGEE. The CDR3 totals 16 residues. V lost 0 bases, J lost 0 bases, and 5 bases stayed unmatched. DNA of the CDR3: TGTGCCAGCAGCGTAGGAACAGGGGAATACCAAGAGACCCAGTACTTC. Translation: CASSVGTGEYQETQYF.

The CDR3 region has the DNA TGTGCCAGCAGCTTATGGGGACAGGGGGCCGGAAACACTGAAGCTTTCTTT. Translated: CASSLWGQGAGNTEAFF. This chain links TRBV7-2 with TRBJ1-1; 12 bases match TRBD1. Trimming took 2 bases from V and 2 from J; bases not matched to a gene: 6. The CDR3 has 17 residues. The germline V gene encodes CDR1 SGHTA and CDR2 FQGNSA.

The chain combines TRBV29-1 with TRBJ2-7; 10 bases agree with TRBD2. The junction had 12 bases not matched to a gene; V was cut back by 7 bases and J by 6 bases. The CDR3 runs 14 residues. Germline V CDR1 and CDR2: SQVTM, ANQGSEA. CDR3 nucleotides: TGCAGCGCCGGGGCTAGCGGGAGAGCCTCCGAGCAGTACTTC. This sequence encodes CSAGASGRASEQYF.

This clone has just one count. The genes are TRBV18 and TRBJ1-5; D gene uncertain. The germline CDR1 and CDR2 sequences are KGHSH and LQKENI. The length of the CDR3 is 15 residues. V was cut by 1 base and J by 4 bases, with 11 bases left in between. The CDR3, as DNA: TGTGCCAGCTCACCACTCCTGGGAGAGAATCAGCCCCAGCATTTT. It specifies CASSPLLGENQPQHF.

The rearrangement uses TRBV2 and TRBJ2-5, with a possible D match to TRBD2 (6 bases). Germline values: CDR1 SNHLY, CDR2 FYNNEI. V was cut by 6 bases and J by 5 bases, with 10 bases left in between. The CDR3 is 12 residues long. This CDR3 is CASRLARETQYF. The CDR3 region has the DNA TGTGCCAGCAGGCTAGCGAGGGAGACCCAGTACTTC.

The V gene is TRBV27, the J gene TRBJ2-1; 9 nucleotides match TRBD2. The CDR3 contains 16 residues. Germline V gene data show CDR1 as MNHEY and CDR2 as SMNVEV (reference sequence). With 5 bases clipped from V and 7 bases from J, the junction kept 12 bases outside the gene matches. The CDR3 region is CASSTLRRGGWNEQFF. The CDR3, as DNA: TGTGCCAGCAGTACGTTAAGGCGGGGGGGATGGAATGAGCAGTTCTTC.

The chain joins TRBV4-3 to TRBJ2-7; D is uncertain. V was cut by 0 bases and J by 13 bases, with 16 bases left in between. CDR1 LGHNA and CDR2 YSLEER come from the germline V gene. CDR3 length: 13 residues. In DNA, the CDR3 is TGCGCCAGCAGCCAAGATGGCCACACTCCACCATACTTC. This gives the protein CASSQDGHTPPYF.

This clone was found a few times. The genes are TRBV30 and TRBJ2-6, with 7 bases aligning to TRBD2. This CDR3 is built from 17 residues. CDR1 and CDR2 (germline): GTSNPN, SVGIG (reference sequence). CDR3 residues: CAGSFGGIQAGANVLTF. For the CDR3, the DNA is TGTGCTGGCAGTTTCGGGGGGATTCAGGCTGGGGCCAACGTCCTGACTTTC.

This clone was picked up a small number of times. The chain couples TRBV30 to TRBJ2-7, with D perhaps matching TRBD1 or TRBD2 (5 bases each). The CDR3 sequence is 15 residues long. Germline values: CDR1 GTSNPN, CDR2 SVGIG (reference sequence). The V and J ends lost 3 bases and 3 bases respectively, with 18 bases between them. In DNA form, the CDR3 reads TGTGCCTGGAGGATGACGGGGCAGACGAGCTACGAGCAGTACTTC. Residues: CAWRMTGQTSYEQYF.

The rearrangement links TRBV5-5 to TRBJ1-2, with D possibly matching TRBD1 (5 bases). Trimming removed 2 bases from V and 2 bases from J, with 19 bases in between. This CDR3 spans 17 amino acids. In germline, CDR1 is SGHKS, CDR2 YYEKEE (reference sequence). DNA for the CDR3: TGTGCCAGCAGCTTATCAGGGAGCGGTAGCGGAAACTATGGCTACACCTTC. This sequence encodes CASSLSGSGSGNYGYTF. The full variable domain, its missing parts supplied by reference TRBV5-5 and TRBJ1-2, is DAGVTQSPTHLIKTRGQQVTLRCSPISGHKSVSWYQQVLGQGPQFIFQYYEKEERGRGNFPDRFSARQFPNYSSELNVNALLLGDSALYLCASSLSGSGSGNYGYTFGSGTRLTVV.

This chain uses TRBV5-1 with TRBJ2-3, with D unclear. Trimming stripped 1 base from V and 0 bases from J, with 6 bases between. The CDR3 spans 14 residues. Germline values: CDR1 SGHRS, CDR2 YFSETQ. The CDR3: CASSLTRSTDTQYF. CDR3 nucleotides: TGCGCCAGCAGCTTGACCAGAAGCACAGATACGCAGTATTTT.

The chain uses TRBV9 and TRBJ2-1, with 11 bases lining up with TRBD2. The germline CDR1 and CDR2 sequences are SGDLS and YYNGEE. This CDR3 spans 16 amino acids. Trimming removed 4 bases from V and 9 bases from J; junction bases left unmatched: 12. The chain's CDR3 is CASSPGTGTSGVEQFF. As DNA, the CDR3 is TGTGCCAGCAGCCCCGGGACCGGGACTAGCGGAGTTGAGCAGTTCTTC. Full variable domain (missing parts from reference TRBV9 and TRBJ2-1): DSGVTQTPKHLITATGQRVTLRCSPRSGDLSVYWYQQSLDQGLQFLIQYYNGEERAKGNILERFSAQQFPDLHSELNLSSLELGDSALYFCASSPGTGTSGVEQFFGPGTRLTVL.

This chain links TRBV28 with TRBJ1-1, with a weak D call TRBD1 (5 bases). The CDR3 has 15 residues. Germline assignment: CDR1 MDHEN and CDR2 SYDVKM. The ends were cut back, 5 bases at V and 2 bases at J, with 15 bases in the middle. CDR3 in DNA: TGTGCCAGCAGTCTTACCGAACAGGCCAACACTGAAGCTTTCTTT. The encoded protein is CASSLTEQANTEAFF. The full variable domain, its missing parts supplied by reference TRBV28 and TRBJ1-1, is DVKVTQSSRYLVKRTGEKVFLECVQDMDHENMFWYRQDPGLGLRLIYFSYDVKMKEKGDIPEGYSVSREKKERFSLILESASTNQTSMYLCASSLTEQANTEAFFGQGTRLTVV.

V gene TRBV29-1 combines with J gene TRBJ2-7; TRBD2 matches at 7 bases. This CDR3 spans 12 amino acids. Germline CDR1 is SQVTM and CDR2 is ANQGSEA. After removal of 6 bases from V and 2 bases from J, the junction contained 4 bases not matched to a gene. The CDR3 nucleotides read TGCAGCGTAGGAAGCGGGACCTACGAGCAGTACTTC. This gives the protein CSVGSGTYEQYF.

This clone has only a few counts. The chain links TRBV29-1 to TRBJ1-1; D not resolved. Germline-derived CDR1 and CDR2 are SQVTM and ANQGSEA. This CDR3 has 13 amino acids. V lost 6 bases, J lost 1 base, and 12 bases lay in between. CDR3 residues: CSVTKTRNTEAFF. As DNA, the CDR3 is TGCAGCGTAACGAAGACGAGGAACACTGAAGCTTTCTTT.

The genes are TRBV6-5 and TRBJ2-7; D gene ambiguous. This CDR3 region has 13 residues. Germline CDR1 is MNHEY and CDR2 is SVGAGI. V was pared by 4 bases and J by 3 bases, with 10 bases between. CDR3 sequence (DNA): TGTGCCAGCAGTTCATGGCCCTACTACGAGCAGTACTTC. Residues: CASSSWPYYEQYF.

The chain combines TRBV19 with TRBJ1-1; D is uncertain. V lost 7 bases and J 1 base, leaving 13 bases between the germline ends. The CDR3 contains 14 residues. CDR1 LNHDA and CDR2 SQIVND come from the germline V gene (reference sequence). CDR3 nucleotide sequence: TGTGCCAGTACTCGGACGGCCGCGAACACTGAAGCTTTCTTT. It encodes CASTRTAANTEAFF.

This chain joins TRBV5-1 and TRBJ1-4; D unresolved. V was shortened by 6 bases and J by 7 bases, with 10 bases between the two germline ends. The germline V gene has CDR1 SGHRS and CDR2 YFSETQ. The CDR3 covers 12 residues. The CDR3 here is CASIDIPEKLFF. The CDR3 DNA follows: TGCGCCAGCATCGACATCCCTGAAAAACTGTTTTTT.

The chain joins TRBV6-1 to TRBJ2-5; no reliable D call. The CDR3 runs to 13 residues. The V end lost 2 bases, the J end lost 4 bases, and 8 bases lay between the germline ends. CDR1 and CDR2 from the germline V gene are MNHNS and SASEGT. The CDR3 region has the DNA TGTGCCAGCAGTGAACGGGCTCGAGAGACCCAGTACTTC. This gives the protein CASSERARETQYF.

This clone showed up just once. This rearrangement joins TRBV14 to TRBJ2-1, with D perhaps TRBD1 (6 bases). With 3 bases removed from V and 3 bases from J, the gap between germline ends came to 9 bases. There are 14 residues in the CDR3. CDR1 SGHDN and CDR2 FVKESK come from the germline V gene. CDR3 protein: CASSHFRGYNEQFF. CDR3 nucleotides: TGTGCCAGCAGCCACTTCAGGGGCTACAATGAGCAGTTCTTC.

The rearrangement uses TRBV4-3 and TRBJ1-3, with no clear D. This CDR3 has 13 amino acids. Germline CDR1 and CDR2: LGHNA and YSLEER. V lost 6 bases, J lost 3 bases, and 9 bases lay in between. Here the CDR3 DNA reads TGCGCCAGCAGAGCGGAGGGTGGAAACACCATATATTTT. It is translated as CASRAEGGNTIYF.

V and J are TRBV29-1 and TRBJ2-1, with TRBD2 as a possible D gene (5 bases). V was shortened by 4 bases and J by 2 bases, with 15 bases between the two germline ends. Germline CDR1 SQVTM, CDR2 ANQGSEA. The CDR3 consists of 15 residues. For the CDR3, the DNA is TGCAGCGTTGTGGTTTGGGCCGGGACCTACAATGAGCAGTTCTTC. Encoded protein: CSVVVWAGTYNEQFF.